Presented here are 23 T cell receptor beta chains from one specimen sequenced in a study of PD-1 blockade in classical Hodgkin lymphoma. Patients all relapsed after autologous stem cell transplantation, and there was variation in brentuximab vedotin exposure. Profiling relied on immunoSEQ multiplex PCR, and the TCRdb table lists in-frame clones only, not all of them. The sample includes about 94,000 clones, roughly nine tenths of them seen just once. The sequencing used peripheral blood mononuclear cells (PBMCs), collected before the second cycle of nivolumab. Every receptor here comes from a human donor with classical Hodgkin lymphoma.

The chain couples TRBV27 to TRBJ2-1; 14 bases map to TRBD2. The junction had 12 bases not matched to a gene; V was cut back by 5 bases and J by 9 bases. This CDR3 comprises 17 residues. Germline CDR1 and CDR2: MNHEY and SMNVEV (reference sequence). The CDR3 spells CASSISGTSGGRSEQFF. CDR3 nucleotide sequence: TGTGCCAGCAGTATCTCCGGGACTAGCGGGGGAAGGAGTGAGCAGTTCTTC.

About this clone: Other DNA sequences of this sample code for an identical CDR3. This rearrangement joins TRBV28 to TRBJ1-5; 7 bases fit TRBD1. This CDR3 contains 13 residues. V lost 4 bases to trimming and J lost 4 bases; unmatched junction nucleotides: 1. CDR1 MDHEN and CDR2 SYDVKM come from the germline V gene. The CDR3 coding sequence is TGTGCCAGCAGTTGGGACAGTAATCAGCCCCAGCATTTT. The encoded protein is CASSWDSNQPQHF.

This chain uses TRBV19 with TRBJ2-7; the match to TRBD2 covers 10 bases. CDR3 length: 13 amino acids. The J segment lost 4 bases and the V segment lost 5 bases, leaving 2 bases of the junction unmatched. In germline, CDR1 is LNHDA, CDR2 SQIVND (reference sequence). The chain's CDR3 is CASSEREGYEQYF. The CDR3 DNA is TGTGCCAGTAGTGAGCGGGAGGGTTACGAGCAGTACTTC.

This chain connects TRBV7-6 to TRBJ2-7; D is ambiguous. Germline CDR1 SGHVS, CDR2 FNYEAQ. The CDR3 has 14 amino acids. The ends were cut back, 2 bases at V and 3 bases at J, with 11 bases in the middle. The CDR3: CASSLQTGDYEQYF. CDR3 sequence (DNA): TGTGCCAGCAGCTTACAAACTGGGGACTACGAGCAGTACTTC.

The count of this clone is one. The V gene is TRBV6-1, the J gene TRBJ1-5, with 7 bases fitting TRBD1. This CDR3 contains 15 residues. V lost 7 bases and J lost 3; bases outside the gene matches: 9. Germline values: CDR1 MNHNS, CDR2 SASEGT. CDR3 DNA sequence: TGTGCCAGCAAGCAACAGGGGACTATCAATCAGCCCCAGCATTTT. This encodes CASKQQGTINQPQHF.

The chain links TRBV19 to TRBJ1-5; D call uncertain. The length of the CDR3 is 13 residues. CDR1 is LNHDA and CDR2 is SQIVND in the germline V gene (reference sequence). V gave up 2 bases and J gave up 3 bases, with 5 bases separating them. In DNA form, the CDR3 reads TGTGCCAGTAGTATAAGGGTCAATCAGCCCCAGCATTTT. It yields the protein CASSIRVNQPQHF.

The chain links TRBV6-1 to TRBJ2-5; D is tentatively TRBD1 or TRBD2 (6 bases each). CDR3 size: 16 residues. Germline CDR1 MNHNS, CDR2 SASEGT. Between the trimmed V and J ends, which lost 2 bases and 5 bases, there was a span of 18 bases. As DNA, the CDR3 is TGTGCCAGCAGTGAATTTAGGGTTCGAGGGGGGGAGACCCAGTACTTC. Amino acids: CASSEFRVRGGETQYF.

CDR3 loop: CASSRDRGNQPQHF. Here the CDR3 DNA reads TGTGCCAGCAGCCGCGACAGGGGCAATCAGCCCCAGCATTTT. This chain uses TRBV2 with TRBJ1-5, with 7 bases fitting TRBD1. Germline CDR1 SNHLY, CDR2 FYNNEI. The CDR3 covers 14 residues. J gave up 2 bases and V 6 bases, and 4 bases lay outside the gene matches.

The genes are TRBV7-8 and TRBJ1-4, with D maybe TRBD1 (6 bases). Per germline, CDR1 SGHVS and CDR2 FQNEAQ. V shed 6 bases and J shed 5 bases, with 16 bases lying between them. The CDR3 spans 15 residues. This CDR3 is CASRPTTQGNEKLFF. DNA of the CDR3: TGTGCCAGCAGACCAACCACCCAGGGGAATGAAAAACTGTTTTTT.

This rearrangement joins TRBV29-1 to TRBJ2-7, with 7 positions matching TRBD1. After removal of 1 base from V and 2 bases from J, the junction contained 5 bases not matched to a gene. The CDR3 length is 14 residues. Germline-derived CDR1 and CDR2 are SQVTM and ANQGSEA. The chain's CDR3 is CSVEAGQGAYEQYF. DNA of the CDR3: TGCAGCGTTGAAGCCGGGCAGGGGGCCTACGAGCAGTACTTC.

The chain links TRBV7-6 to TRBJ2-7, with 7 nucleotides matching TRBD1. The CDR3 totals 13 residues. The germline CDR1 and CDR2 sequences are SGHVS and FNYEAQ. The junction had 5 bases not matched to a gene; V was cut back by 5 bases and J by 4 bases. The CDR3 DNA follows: TGTGCCAGCAGCCCCGACAGGGCTTACGAGCAGTACTTC. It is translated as CASSPDRAYEQYF.

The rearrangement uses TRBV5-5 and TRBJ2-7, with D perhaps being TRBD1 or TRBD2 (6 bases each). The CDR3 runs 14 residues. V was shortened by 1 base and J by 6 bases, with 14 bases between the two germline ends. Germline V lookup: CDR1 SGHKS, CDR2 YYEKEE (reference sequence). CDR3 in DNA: TGTGCCAGCAGCTTGATGCAGGGGCGGGGCGAGCAGTACTTC. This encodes CASSLMQGRGEQYF.

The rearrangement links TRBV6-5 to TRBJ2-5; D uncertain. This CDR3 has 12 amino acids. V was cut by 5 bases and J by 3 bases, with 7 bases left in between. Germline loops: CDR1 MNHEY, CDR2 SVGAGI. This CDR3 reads CASSRNKETQYF. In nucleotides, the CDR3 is TGTGCCAGCAGTAGAAATAAAGAGACCCAGTACTTC.

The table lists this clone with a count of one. The CDR3 nucleotides read TGTGCCAGCAGCAAAAAAAGGGGCGGCTCATCAGACGGTTGCTTCCTTTATGGCTACACCTTC. This gives the protein CASSKKRGGSSDGCFLYGYTF. This chain connects TRBV21-1 to TRBJ1-2; the D call of TRBD1 is as the table states it, not checked on the DNA. TRBV21-1 is termed a pseudogene. This CDR3 comprises 21 residues.

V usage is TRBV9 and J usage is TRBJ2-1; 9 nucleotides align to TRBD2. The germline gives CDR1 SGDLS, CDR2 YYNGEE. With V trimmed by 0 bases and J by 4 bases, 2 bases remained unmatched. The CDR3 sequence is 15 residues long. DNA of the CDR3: TGTGCCAGCAGCGTAGTAGCGGGAGTGTACAATGAGCAGTTCTTC. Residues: CASSVVAGVYNEQFF.

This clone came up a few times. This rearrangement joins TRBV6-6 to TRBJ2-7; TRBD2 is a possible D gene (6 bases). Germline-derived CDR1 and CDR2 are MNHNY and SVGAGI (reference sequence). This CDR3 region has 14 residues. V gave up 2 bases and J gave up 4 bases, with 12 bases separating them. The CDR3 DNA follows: TGTGCCAGCAGTTACGTGGGAGGCGGTTACGAGCAGTACTTC. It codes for CASSYVGGGYEQYF.

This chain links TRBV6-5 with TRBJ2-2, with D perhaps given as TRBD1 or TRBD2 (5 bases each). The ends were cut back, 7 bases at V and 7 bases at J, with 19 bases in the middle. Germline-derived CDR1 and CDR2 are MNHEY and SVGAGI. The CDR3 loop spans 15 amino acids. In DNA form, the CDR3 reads TGTGCCAGCAAGGGGAAAGCGGCCCCGCTCGGGGAGCTGTTTTTT. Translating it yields CASKGKAAPLGELFF.

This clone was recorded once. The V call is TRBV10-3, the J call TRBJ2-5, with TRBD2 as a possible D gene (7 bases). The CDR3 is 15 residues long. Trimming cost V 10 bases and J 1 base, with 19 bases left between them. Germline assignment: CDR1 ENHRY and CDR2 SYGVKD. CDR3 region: CATSRGGTLQETQYF. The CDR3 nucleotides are TGTGCCACGTCGAGGGGGGGGACCCTCCAAGAGACCCAGTACTTC.

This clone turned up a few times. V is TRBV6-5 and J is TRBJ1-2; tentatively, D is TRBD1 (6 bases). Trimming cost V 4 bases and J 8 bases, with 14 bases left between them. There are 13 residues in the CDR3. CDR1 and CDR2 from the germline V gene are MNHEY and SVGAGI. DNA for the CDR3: TGTGCCAGCAGTTCCCTTCGGGGGGCGGGCTACACCTTC. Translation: CASSSLRGAGYTF.

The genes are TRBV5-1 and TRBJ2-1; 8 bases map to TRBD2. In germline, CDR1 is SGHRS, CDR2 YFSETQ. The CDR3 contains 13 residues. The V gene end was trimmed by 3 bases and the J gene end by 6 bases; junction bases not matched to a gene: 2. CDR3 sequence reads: CASSWTSSNEQFF. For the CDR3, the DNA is TGCGCCAGCAGCTGGACTAGCTCCAATGAGCAGTTCTTC.

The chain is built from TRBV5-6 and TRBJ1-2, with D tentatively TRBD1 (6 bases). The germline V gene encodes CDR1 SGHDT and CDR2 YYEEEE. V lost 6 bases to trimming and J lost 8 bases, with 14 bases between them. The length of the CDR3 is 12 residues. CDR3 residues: CASKMTGYGYTF. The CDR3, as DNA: TGTGCCAGCAAGATGACAGGTTACGGCTACACCTTC.

The chain's CDR3 is CASSPPLGGGSQYF. The CDR3 bases are TGTGCCAGCAGCCCCCCCCTCGGGGGAGGGTCCCAGTACTTC. The chain recombines TRBV11-2 with TRBJ2-5; 7 nucleotides match TRBD2. V lost 5 bases and J lost 9; bases outside the gene matches: 12. The CDR3 contains 14 residues. Germline V gene lookup returns CDR1 SGHAT and CDR2 FQNNGV.

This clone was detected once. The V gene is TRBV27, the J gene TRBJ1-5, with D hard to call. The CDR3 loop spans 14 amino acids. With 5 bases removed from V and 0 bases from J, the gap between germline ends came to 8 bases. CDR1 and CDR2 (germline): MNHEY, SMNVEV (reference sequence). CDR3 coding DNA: TGTGCCAGCAGTCCTCTTTATAGCAATCAGCCCCAGCATTTT. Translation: CASSPLYSNQPQHF.